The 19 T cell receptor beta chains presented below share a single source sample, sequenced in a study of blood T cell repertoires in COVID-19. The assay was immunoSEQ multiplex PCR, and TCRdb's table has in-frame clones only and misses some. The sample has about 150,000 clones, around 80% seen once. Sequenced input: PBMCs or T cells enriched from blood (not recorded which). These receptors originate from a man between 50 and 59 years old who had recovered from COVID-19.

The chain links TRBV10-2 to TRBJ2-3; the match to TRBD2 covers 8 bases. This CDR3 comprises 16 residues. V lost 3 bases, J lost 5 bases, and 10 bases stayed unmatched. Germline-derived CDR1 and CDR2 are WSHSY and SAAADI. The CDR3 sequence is CASSDKAGGSEDTQYF. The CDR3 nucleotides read TGCGCCAGCAGTGACAAGGCGGGGGGAAGTGAAGATACGCAGTATTTT.

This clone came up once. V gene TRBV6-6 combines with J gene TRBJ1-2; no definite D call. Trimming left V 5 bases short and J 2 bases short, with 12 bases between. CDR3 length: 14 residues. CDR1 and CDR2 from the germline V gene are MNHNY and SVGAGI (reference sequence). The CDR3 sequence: CASSAFVENYGYTF. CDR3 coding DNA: TGTGCCAGCAGTGCCTTCGTTGAGAACTATGGCTACACCTTC.

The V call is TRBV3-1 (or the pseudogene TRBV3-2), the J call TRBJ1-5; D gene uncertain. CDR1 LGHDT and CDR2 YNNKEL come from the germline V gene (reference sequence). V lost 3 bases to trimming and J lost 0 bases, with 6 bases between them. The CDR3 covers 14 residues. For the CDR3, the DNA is TGTGCCAGCAGCCAGCACTATAGCAATCAGCCCCAGCATTTT. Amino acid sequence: CASSQHYSNQPQHF.

CDR3 DNA sequence: TGTGCCAGCCGACAGGATTACAATGAGCAGTTCTTC. Encoded protein: CASRQDYNEQFF. This sequence joins TRBV15 and TRBJ2-1, with D perhaps TRBD1 (6 bases). Germline CDR1 and CDR2: LNHNV and YYDKDF (reference sequence). The CDR3 sequence is 12 residues long. Trimming pared 10 bases from V and 4 bases from J, leaving 11 bases between. Using reference TRBV15 and TRBJ2-1 for the parts outside the CDR3, the full variable domain is DAMVIQNPRYQVTQFGKPVTLSCSQTLNHNVMYWYQQKSSQAPKLLFHYYDKDFNNEADTPDNFQSRRPNTSFCFLDIRSPGLGDTAMYLCASRQDYNEQFFGPGTRLTVL.

The CDR3 DNA reads TGTGCCAGTAGAAGAGCACCCGGGACAGAAAATGGCTACACCTTC. As protein: CASRRAPGTENGYTF. This chain uses TRBV19 with TRBJ1-2; 7 positions match TRBD1. The CDR3 is 15 residues long. After removal of 6 bases from V and 6 bases from J, the junction contained 13 bases not matched to a gene. Germline values: CDR1 LNHDA, CDR2 SQIVND (reference sequence). The entire variable domain, with the rest obtained from reference TRBV19 and TRBJ1-2, is as follows: DGGITQSPKYLFRKEGQNVTLSCEQNLNHDAMYWYRQDPGQGLRLIYYSQIVNDFQKGDIAEGYSVSREKKESFPLTVTSAQKNPTAFYLCASRRAPGTENGYTFGSGTRLTVV.

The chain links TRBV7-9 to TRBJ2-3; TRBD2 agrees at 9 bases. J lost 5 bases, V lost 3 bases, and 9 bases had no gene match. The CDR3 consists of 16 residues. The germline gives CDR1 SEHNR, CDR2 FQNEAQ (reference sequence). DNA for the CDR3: TGTGCCAGCAGCTTGACCTTGGCGGGGGGGCAAGATACGCAGTATTTT. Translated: CASSLTLAGGQDTQYF.

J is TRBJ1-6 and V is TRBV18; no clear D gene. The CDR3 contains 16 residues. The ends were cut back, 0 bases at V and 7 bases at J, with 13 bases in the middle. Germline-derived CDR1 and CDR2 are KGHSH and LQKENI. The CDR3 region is CASSPPGRNPNSPLHF. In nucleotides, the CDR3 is TGTGCCAGCTCACCACCGGGGAGAAACCCCAATTCACCCCTCCACTTT.

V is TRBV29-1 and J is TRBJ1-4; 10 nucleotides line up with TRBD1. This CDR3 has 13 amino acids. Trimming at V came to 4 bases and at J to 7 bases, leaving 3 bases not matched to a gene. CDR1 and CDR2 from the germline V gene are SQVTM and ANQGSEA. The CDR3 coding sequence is TGCAGCGTTGGACAGGGGGCTCTTGAAAAACTGTTTTTT. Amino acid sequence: CSVGQGALEKLFF. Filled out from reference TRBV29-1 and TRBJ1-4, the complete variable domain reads SAVISQKPSRDICQRGTSLTIQCQVDSQVTMMFWYRQQPGQSLTLIATANQGSEATYESGFVIDKFPISRPNLTFSTLTVSNMSPEDSSIYLCSVGQGALEKLFFGSGTQLSVL.

The CDR3 bases are TGTGCCAGCAGTTCCCGGACTAGACTCAATGAGCAGTTCTTC. Encoded protein: CASSSRTRLNEQFF. J is TRBJ2-1 and V is TRBV6-5; 7 bases are shared with TRBD2. Germline V CDR1 and CDR2: MNHEY, SVGAGI. The junction had 6 bases not matched to a gene; V was cut back by 4 bases and J by 6 bases. This CDR3 spans 14 amino acids.

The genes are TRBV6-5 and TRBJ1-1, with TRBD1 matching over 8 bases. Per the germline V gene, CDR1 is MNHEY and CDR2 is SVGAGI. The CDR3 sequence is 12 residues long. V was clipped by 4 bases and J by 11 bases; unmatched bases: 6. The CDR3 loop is CASSSGTGTAFF. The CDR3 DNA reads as TGTGCCAGCAGTTCCGGGACAGGTACCGCTTTCTTT.

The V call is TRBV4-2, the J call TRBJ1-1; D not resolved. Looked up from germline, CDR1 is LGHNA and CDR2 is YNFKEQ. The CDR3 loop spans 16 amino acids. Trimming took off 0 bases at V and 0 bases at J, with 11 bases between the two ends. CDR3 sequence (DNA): TGTGCCAGCAGCCAAGAAGTCGGACTTATGAACACTGAAGCTTTCTTT. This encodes CASSQEVGLMNTEAFF.

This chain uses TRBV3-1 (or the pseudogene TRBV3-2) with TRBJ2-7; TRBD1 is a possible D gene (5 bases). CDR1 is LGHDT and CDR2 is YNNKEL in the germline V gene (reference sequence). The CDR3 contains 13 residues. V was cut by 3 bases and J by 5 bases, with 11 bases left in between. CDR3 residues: CASSHTGFHEQYF. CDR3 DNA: TGTGCCAGCAGCCACACAGGTTTCCACGAGCAGTACTTC.

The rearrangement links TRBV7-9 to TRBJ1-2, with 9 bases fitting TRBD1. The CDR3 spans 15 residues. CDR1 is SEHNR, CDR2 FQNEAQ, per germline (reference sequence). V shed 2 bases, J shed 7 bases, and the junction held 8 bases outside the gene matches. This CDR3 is CASSLLGQGYGGYTF. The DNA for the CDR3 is TGTGCCAGCAGCTTATTGGGACAGGGTTATGGTGGCTACACCTTC.

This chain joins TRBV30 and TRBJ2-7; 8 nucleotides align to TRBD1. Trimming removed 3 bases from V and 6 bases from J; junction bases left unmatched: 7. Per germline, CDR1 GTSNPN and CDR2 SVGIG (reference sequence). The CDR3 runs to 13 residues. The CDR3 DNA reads TGTGCCTGGAGGAGCAGGGGGCCCGGCGAGCAGTACTTC. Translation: CAWRSRGPGEQYF.

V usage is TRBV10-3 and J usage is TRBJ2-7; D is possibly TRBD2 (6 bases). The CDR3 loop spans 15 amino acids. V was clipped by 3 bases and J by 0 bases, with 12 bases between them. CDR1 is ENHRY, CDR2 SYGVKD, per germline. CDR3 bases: TGTGCCATCAGTGAACGAGGAGGGAACTCCTACGAGCAGTACTTC. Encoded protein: CAISERGGNSYEQYF.

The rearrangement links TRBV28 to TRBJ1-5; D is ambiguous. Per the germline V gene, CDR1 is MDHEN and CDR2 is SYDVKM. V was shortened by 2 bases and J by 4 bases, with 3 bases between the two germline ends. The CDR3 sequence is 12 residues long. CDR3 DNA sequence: TGTGCCAGCAGTTTACTTAATCAGCCCCAGCATTTT. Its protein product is CASSLLNQPQHF.

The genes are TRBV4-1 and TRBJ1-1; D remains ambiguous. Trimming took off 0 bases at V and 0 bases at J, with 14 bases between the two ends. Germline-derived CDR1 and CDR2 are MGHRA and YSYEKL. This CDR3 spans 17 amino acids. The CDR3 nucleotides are TGCGCCAGCAGCCAAGATAGCCTTGCCCGGGTGAACACTGAAGCTTTCTTT. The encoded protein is CASSQDSLARVNTEAFF.

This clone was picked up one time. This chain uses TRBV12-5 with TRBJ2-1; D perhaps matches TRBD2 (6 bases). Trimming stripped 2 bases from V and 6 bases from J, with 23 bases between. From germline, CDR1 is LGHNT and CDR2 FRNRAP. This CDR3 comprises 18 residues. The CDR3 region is CASGLILQVRLEGNEQFF. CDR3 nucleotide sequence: TGTGCTAGTGGTTTGATACTACAGGTCAGGTTGGAGGGCAATGAGCAGTTCTTC. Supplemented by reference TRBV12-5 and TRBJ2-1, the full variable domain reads DARVTQTPRHKVTEMGQEVTMRCQPILGHNTVFWYRQTMMQGLELLAYFRNRAPLDDSGMPKDRFSAEMPDATLATLKIQPSEPRDSAVYFCASGLILQVRLEGNEQFFGPGTRLTVL.

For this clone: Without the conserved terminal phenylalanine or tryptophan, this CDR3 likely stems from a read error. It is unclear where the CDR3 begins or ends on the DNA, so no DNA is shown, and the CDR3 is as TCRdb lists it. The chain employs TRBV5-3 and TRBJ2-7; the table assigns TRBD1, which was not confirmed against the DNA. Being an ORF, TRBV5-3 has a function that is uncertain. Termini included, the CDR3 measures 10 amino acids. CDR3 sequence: CAGPHRDRGL.